The T cell receptor (beta chain) described here comes from a study of T cells in narcolepsy (dated by TCRdb to the late 2010s). Concerning the study at large: The study enrolled patients with narcolepsy type 1 or type 2 (NT1, NT2) together with healthy control donors. The study used TCR Vbeta sequencing to track clonotypes in blood and CSF while looking for autoreactive T cells in narcolepsy patients that target self-antigens of hypocretin neurons (hypocretin, TRIB2).

The protocol used for the library was the immunoSEQ multiplex PCR assay. Sourced from immuneACCESS, this table was stored by TCRdb with only in-frame sequences that have V and J called. A share of the clones is absent; for the studies checked, an unresolved V gene accounts for under half, and the remainder has no known explanation. The sample profile shows tens of thousands of clones; 75% to 90% of them were found once. The leading ten clones occupy 0.5% to 0.85% of the sample. Points on this clone: The specificity of this receptor is unknown. No base quality values were provided; no much bigger clone lies one nucleotide off.

Overall study outcomes, separate from this receptor: No sequences matching autoreactive T cell clones were present in some of the blood memory CD4+ repertoires from patients and controls. Numbers of sequenced blood memory CD4+ clonotypes were comparable, averaging approximately 42,000 in patients and 30,000 to 35,000 in controls. Autoreactive clonotypes were reported to be detected serially in the blood of the same patients and of different patients, but not in the blood of healthy controls. In plots comparing CSF and blood CD4+ T cell clonotypes from the same patient, HCRT-specific and TRIB2-specific autoreactive clonotypes were highlighted.

CDR1 is given as SGDLS and CDR2 as YYNGEE, both from the germline V gene. From the cysteine up to the phenylalanine, the CDR3 has a length of 14 residues. The kept DNA is CDR3 alone, 42 bases in frame from the first base. V and J lose 0 bases and 2 bases, and a span of 9 bases separates them. Memory CD4+ T cells were sorted ex vivo from peripheral blood of narcolepsy patients and healthy controls for TCR Vbeta sequencing. The source material was memory (CD45RA-) CD4+ T cells from blood. This sample's cell subset or site label indicates: memory T cells sorted ex vivo from peripheral blood. The rearranged segments are TRBV9 and TRBJ2-7; no D gene can be assigned with confidence. The clonotype was recovered from a human donor in good health. The CDR3 sequence is CASSVEDGAYEQYF. The bases are TGTGCCAGCAGCGTAGAGGACGGCGCCTACGAGCAGTACTTC.